This record looks at one T cell receptor (beta chain) sequence and its context. The data were taken from a study of blood T cell repertoires in COVID-19. Study-wide background: The United States, Italy and Spain were the sources of the acute and convalescent COVID-19 samples. PBMCs, B-cell-depleted T cells, or T cells provided the cDNA or gDNA that made up the material.

Those enrolled, adults aged roughly 18 to 90 years, came from about two dozen US areas. The germline V gene encodes CDR1 SGHAT and CDR2 FQNNGV. V was clipped by 2 bases and J by 6 bases, with 13 bases between them. CDR3 length: 14 amino acids. Profiled with immunoSEQ multiplex PCR; TCRdb holds only in-frame clones, not every one. The repertoire holds some 200,000 clones, with roughly 90% as singletons. The material sequenced was PBMCs or T cells enriched from blood (not recorded which). This receptor was taken from a woman in her forties or fifties in a cohort exposed to, infected with or recovered from COVID-19 (not recorded which). V usage is TRBV11-2 and J usage is TRBJ1-2, with D unclear. The CDR3 sequence: CASSLSGRRDGYTF. The CDR3 DNA follows: TGTGCCAGCAGCTTATCTGGCAGGCGTGATGGCTACACCTTC.